The next 26 T cell receptor beta chains were all read from a single sample in a study of CD8 T cell repertoires and HIV-1 epitope variants. Generated by immunoSEQ multiplex PCR, the TCRdb table keeps only in-frame clones and is missing some. The sample records about 95,000 clones, roughly 80% being singletons. Sequencing input: uncultured baseline CD8+ T cells from peripheral blood mononuclear cells (PBMCs). The receptors here all came from a male donor with HIV.

The chain has TRBV10-3 and TRBJ1-2, with 10 bases that match TRBD1. Germline V gene sequence: CDR1 ENHRY, CDR2 SYGVKD. This CDR3 contains 13 residues. J was trimmed by 9 bases and V by 6 bases; bases with no gene match: 7. The CDR3 region is CAIRSGTGDSYTF. Here the CDR3 DNA reads TGTGCCATCAGATCCGGGACAGGGGACAGCTACACCTTC.

The V call is TRBV7-2, the J call TRBJ2-7, with 7 bases matching TRBD2. The V gene end was trimmed by 5 bases and the J gene end by 6 bases; junction bases not matched to a gene: 13. This CDR3 comprises 15 residues. CDR1 and CDR2 from the germline V gene are SGHTA and FQGNSA. The CDR3 coding sequence is TGTGCCAGCAGCGCGGGCGGTTTCGGACTAGGCGAGCAGTACTTC. Translated, it gives CASSAGGFGLGEQYF.

The rearrangement joins TRBV5-1 to TRBJ2-5; 7 nucleotides line up with TRBD1. CDR3 length: 15 amino acids. Trimming cost V 4 bases and J 2 bases; bases outside gene matches: 8. The germline V gene has CDR1 SGHRS and CDR2 YFSETQ. The CDR3 spells CASSRTGSGQETQYF. The CDR3 DNA is TGCGCCAGCAGCCGGACAGGCTCAGGACAAGAGACCCAGTACTTC.

Only a few counts were recorded for this clone. The chain combines TRBV11-2 with TRBJ2-7, with 8 bases that match TRBD1. CDR3 size: 14 residues. CDR1 is SGHAT and CDR2 is FQNNGV in the germline V gene. Trimming at V came to 5 bases and at J to 5 bases, leaving 8 bases not matched to a gene. CDR3 coding DNA: TGTGCCAGCAGCGCGGACAGGGCAAATCACGAGCAGTACTTC. This sequence encodes CASSADRANHEQYF.

This clone was counted between two and nine times. The chain carries TRBV7-9 and TRBJ1-6; no reliable D call. This CDR3 is 15 amino acids long. Per the germline V gene, CDR1 is SEHNR and CDR2 is FQNEAQ (reference sequence). The V end was cut by 1 base, the J end by 14 bases, with 18 bases between. CDR3 nucleotide sequence: TGTGCCAGCAGCTTAGGGAGCAGCACCCATCAAGCCCTCCACTTT. Its protein is CASSLGSSTHQALHF.

The J gene is TRBJ1-2, the V gene TRBV19, with D hard to call. Trimming pared 4 bases from V and 4 bases from J, leaving 22 bases between. Germline CDR1 is LNHDA and CDR2 is SQIVND (reference sequence). This CDR3 is 17 amino acids long. CDR3 in amino acids: CASSRGQSSSRSYGYTF. DNA of the CDR3: TGTGCCAGTAGTAGAGGGCAGAGTTCTTCCCGATCCTATGGCTACACCTTC.

The chain carries TRBV7-9 and TRBJ2-7; 11 nucleotides match TRBD2. The V and J ends lost 4 bases and 2 bases, in that order; junction bases with no gene match: 1. Germline-derived CDR1 and CDR2 are SEHNR and FQNEAQ (reference sequence). The CDR3 covers 14 residues. The CDR3 here is CASSYSGGAYEQYF. In DNA, the CDR3 is TGTGCCAGCAGCTATAGCGGGGGGGCCTACGAGCAGTACTTC.

The V and J genes are TRBV19 and TRBJ2-5; 9 bases fit TRBD1. The germline V gene has CDR1 LNHDA and CDR2 SQIVND (reference sequence). V lost 7 bases to trimming and J lost 5 bases; unmatched junction nucleotides: 8. The CDR3 has 14 amino acids. The CDR3 protein is CASKRTGASETQYF. DNA of the CDR3: TGTGCCAGTAAACGGACAGGGGCTAGTGAGACCCAGTACTTC. The full variable domain, with the rest looked up from reference TRBV19 and TRBJ2-5, is DGGITQSPKYLFRKEGQNVTLSCEQNLNHDAMYWYRQDPGQGLRLIYYSQIVNDFQKGDIAEGYSVSREKKESFPLTVTSAQKNPTAFYLCASKRTGASETQYFGPGTRLLVL.

V and J are TRBV7-8 and TRBJ1-2; no clear D. Germline V gene data show CDR1 as SGHVS and CDR2 as FQNEAQ. The CDR3 spans 16 residues. Trimming cost V 2 bases and J 2 bases, with 15 bases left between them. Here the CDR3 reads CASSLRLNRDNYGYTF. DNA for the CDR3: TGTGCCAGCAGCTTAAGGCTAAACAGAGACAACTATGGCTACACCTTC.

This chain joins TRBV7-9 and TRBJ2-7, with 7 bases aligning to TRBD2. Germline trimming cut 5 bases from V and 3 bases from J; bases unmatched to any gene: 7. Per the germline V gene, CDR1 is SEHNR and CDR2 is FQNEAQ (reference sequence). The CDR3 length is 14 residues. The CDR3 region is CASSPGGGHYEQYF. CDR3 DNA sequence: TGTGCCAGCAGCCCCGGCGGGGGTCACTACGAGCAGTACTTC.

This clone has only one observation. CDR3 sequence (DNA): TGCAGCGTTGGGCTAGCAGCGAACACCGGGGAGCTGTTTTTT. It specifies CSVGLAANTGELFF. V is TRBV29-1 and J is TRBJ2-2; TRBD2 might be the D (5 bases). V lost 4 bases to trimming and J lost 0 bases, with 9 bases between them. Germline V gives CDR1 SQVTM, CDR2 ANQGSEA. This CDR3 is 14 amino acids long.

The rearrangement joins TRBV6-1 to TRBJ2-5; 8 nucleotides match TRBD1. Unmatched junction bases numbered 11, after V lost 6 bases and J lost 5 bases. Germline CDR1 and CDR2: MNHNS and SASEGT. This CDR3 is built from 15 residues. DNA of the CDR3: TGTGCCAGCAGGCGGGAACAGGGGGAGTCTGAGACCCAGTACTTC. Translating gives CASRREQGESETQYF.

Ten or more counts support this clone. V is TRBV6-1 and J is TRBJ2-2; D possibly matches TRBD1 or TRBD2 (5 bases each). CDR1 is MNHNS, CDR2 SASEGT, per germline. The CDR3 consists of 13 residues. Trimming cost V 7 bases and J 7 bases, with 13 bases left between them. DNA for the CDR3: TGTGCCAGCAAGCCCGGGACCAACGGGGAGCTGTTTTTT. This sequence encodes CASKPGTNGELFF.

The chain recombines TRBV29-1 with TRBJ1-1; D not resolved. Trimming left V 3 bases short and J 3 bases short, with 8 bases between. CDR3 length equals 12 residues. CDR1 and CDR2 (germline): SQVTM, ANQGSEA. The CDR3, as DNA: TGCAGCGTTGATCCCTTGGACACTGAAGCTTTCTTT. Its translation is CSVDPLDTEAFF.

In DNA form, the CDR3 reads TGTGCCAGCAGCGGAACCGGGACAGGGGGCTCTGGAAACACCATATATTTT. Its protein product is CASSGTGTGGSGNTIYF. This chain joins TRBV7-8 and TRBJ1-3; 11 bases fit TRBD1. The germline V gene has CDR1 SGHVS and CDR2 FQNEAQ. With 5 bases clipped from V and 0 bases from J, the junction kept 6 bases outside the gene matches. The CDR3 runs to 17 residues.

The chain uses TRBV28 and TRBJ1-3; a weak D match, TRBD1 (5 bases). Trimming removed 6 bases from V and 4 bases from J, with 22 bases in between. Germline assignment: CDR1 MDHEN and CDR2 SYDVKM. This CDR3 is 17 amino acids long. The CDR3 DNA follows: TGTGCCAGCAGCAGACCGGGACCGCCGGAGGGAGGAAACACCATATATTTT. Amino acid sequence: CASSRPGPPEGGNTIYF. Combining the CDR3 with reference TRBV28 and TRBJ1-3 gives the whole variable domain DVKVTQSSRYLVKRTGEKVFLECVQDMDHENMFWYRQDPGLGLRLIYFSYDVKMKEKGDIPEGYSVSREKKERFSLILESASTNQTSMYLCASSRPGPPEGGNTIYFGEGSWLTVV.

This chain joins TRBV5-6 and TRBJ1-5; weak D call: TRBD1 (6 bases). The CDR3 has 18 amino acids. Germline assignment: CDR1 SGHDT and CDR2 YYEEEE. The V end lost 1 base, the J end lost 3 bases, and 20 bases lay between the germline ends. Written as DNA, the CDR3 is TGTGCCAGCAGCTTGTTTCGGGTGGGTAGGGGGTTCAATCAGCCCCAGCATTTT. Protein: CASSLFRVGRGFNQPQHF.

This clone appeared a few times. The DNA for the CDR3 is TGTGCCAGCAGTCGGTATAGCAATCAGCCCCAGCATTTT. As protein: CASSRYSNQPQHF. This rearrangement joins TRBV6-5 to TRBJ1-5; D not resolved. The CDR3 has 13 amino acids. Germline V gene data show CDR1 as MNHEY and CDR2 as SVGAGI. V dropped 5 bases and J dropped 0 bases, with 5 bases sitting between them.

This chain's CDR3 is CSDYRVNYGYTF. As DNA, the CDR3 is TGCAGTGACTACAGAGTTAACTATGGCTACACCTTC. The V gene is TRBV29-1, the J gene TRBJ1-2; unclear D gene. The CDR3 is made up of 12 amino acids. Germline CDR1 and CDR2: SQVTM and ANQGSEA.

This clone was seen a few times. The rearrangement uses TRBV15 and TRBJ2-1, with 12 nucleotides matching TRBD2. With 7 bases clipped from V and 8 bases from J, the junction kept 6 bases outside the gene matches. The CDR3 consists of 14 residues. Germline CDR1 reads LNHNV; CDR2 reads YYDKDF (reference sequence). CDR3 amino acids: CATTLAGGWDEQFF. The CDR3 nucleotides are TGTGCCACCACACTAGCGGGAGGTTGGGATGAGCAGTTCTTC.

The chain has TRBV5-6 and TRBJ2-1, with 7 bases aligning to TRBD2. CDR1 SGHDT and CDR2 YYEEEE come from the germline V gene. CDR3 size: 16 residues. J was trimmed by 2 bases and V by 1 base; bases with no gene match: 6. CDR3 region: CASSLPGLTTYNEQFF. The CDR3 DNA follows: TGTGCCAGCAGCTTGCCGGGACTAACTACCTACAATGAGCAGTTCTTC.

V and J are TRBV30 and TRBJ2-1; D unresolved. V lost 8 bases, J lost 4 bases, and 18 bases lay in between. The CDR3 is 14 amino acids. The germline CDR1 and CDR2 sequences are GTSNPN and SVGIG (reference sequence). Written as DNA, the CDR3 is TGTGCCCTGCTTGAGACCCCACAATACAATGAGCAGTTCTTC. It codes for CALLETPQYNEQFF.

The chain employs TRBV7-9 and TRBJ2-4; D is perhaps TRBD1 (6 bases). The CDR3 has 17 residues. Trimming took off 2 bases at V and 0 bases at J, with 14 bases between the two ends. The V gene's germline CDR1 is SEHNR and CDR2 FQNEAQ (reference sequence). CDR3 sequence: CASSLSQGQLAKNIQYF. CDR3 in DNA: TGTGCCAGCAGCTTATCCCAGGGACAACTAGCCAAAAACATTCAGTACTTC.

This clone has only a few counts. The chain has TRBV2 and TRBJ2-5; 7 bases align to TRBD2. The CDR3 spans 14 residues. Trimming removed 7 bases from V and 3 bases from J; junction bases left unmatched: 8. Germline assignment: CDR1 SNHLY and CDR2 FYNNEI. Here the CDR3 reads CASTKGTTKETQYF. The DNA of the CDR3 is TGTGCCAGCACCAAAGGGACTACAAAAGAGACCCAGTACTTC.

The gene calls are TRBV5-1 and TRBJ2-6; D might be TRBD1 (5 bases). The CDR3 sequence is 19 residues long. Per germline, CDR1 SGHRS and CDR2 YFSETQ. The V and J ends lost 0 bases and 0 bases respectively, with 16 bases between them. CDR3 coding DNA: TGCGCCAGCAGCTTGGCCGGGCAGGGTTTATACTCTGGGGCCAACGTCCTGACTTTC. Residues: CASSLAGQGLYSGANVLTF.

The rearrangement uses TRBV5-1 and TRBJ2-3, with D hard to call. Germline loops: CDR1 SGHRS, CDR2 YFSETQ. With 0 bases removed from V and 0 bases from J, the gap between germline ends came to 8 bases. The CDR3 extends over 15 amino acids. CDR3 DNA sequence: TGCGCCAGCAGCTTGGTCGGGCCAAGCACAGATACGCAGTATTTT. Translated: CASSLVGPSTDTQYF.